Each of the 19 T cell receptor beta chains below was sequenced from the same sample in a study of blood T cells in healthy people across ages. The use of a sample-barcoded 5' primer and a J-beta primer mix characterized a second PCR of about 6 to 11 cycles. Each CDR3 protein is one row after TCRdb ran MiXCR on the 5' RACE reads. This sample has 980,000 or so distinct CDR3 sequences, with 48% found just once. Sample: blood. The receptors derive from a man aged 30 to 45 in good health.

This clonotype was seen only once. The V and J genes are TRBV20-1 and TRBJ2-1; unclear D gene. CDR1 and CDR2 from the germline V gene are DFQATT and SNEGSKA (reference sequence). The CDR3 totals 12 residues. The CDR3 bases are TGCAGGGGCTCGGACGGATCCTACGAGCAGTTCTTC. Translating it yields CRGSDGSYEQFF.

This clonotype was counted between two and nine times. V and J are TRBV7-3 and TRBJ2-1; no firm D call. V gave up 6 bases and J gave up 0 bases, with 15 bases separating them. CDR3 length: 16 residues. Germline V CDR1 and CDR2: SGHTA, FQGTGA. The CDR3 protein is CASSPRTQSSYNEQFF. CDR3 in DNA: TGTGCCAGCAGTCCCCGGACCCAAAGCTCCTACAATGAGCAGTTCTTC.

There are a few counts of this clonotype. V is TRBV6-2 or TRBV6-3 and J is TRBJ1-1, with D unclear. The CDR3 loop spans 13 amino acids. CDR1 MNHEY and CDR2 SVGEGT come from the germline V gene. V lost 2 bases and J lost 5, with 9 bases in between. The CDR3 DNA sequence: TGTGCCAGCAGTTACGCTGGCCGGACTGAAGCTTTCTTT. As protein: CASSYAGRTEAFF.

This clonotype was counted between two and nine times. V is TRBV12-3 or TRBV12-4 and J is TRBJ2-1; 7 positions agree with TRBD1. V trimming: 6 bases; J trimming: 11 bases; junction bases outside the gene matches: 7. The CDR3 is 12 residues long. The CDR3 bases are TGTGCCAGCAGGGGTACAGGGGAGCAGCAGTTCTTC. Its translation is CASRGTGEQQFF.

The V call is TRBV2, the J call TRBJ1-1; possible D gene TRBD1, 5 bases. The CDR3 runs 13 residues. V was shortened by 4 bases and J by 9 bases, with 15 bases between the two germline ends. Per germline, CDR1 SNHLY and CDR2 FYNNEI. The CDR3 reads CASSGPRAGKAFF. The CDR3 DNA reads TGTGCCAGCAGTGGCCCCAGGGCAGGGAAAGCTTTCTTT.

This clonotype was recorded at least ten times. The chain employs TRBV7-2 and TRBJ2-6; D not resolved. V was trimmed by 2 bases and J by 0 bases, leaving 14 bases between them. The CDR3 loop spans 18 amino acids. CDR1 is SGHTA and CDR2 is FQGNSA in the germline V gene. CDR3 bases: TGTGCCAGCAGCTTACTCGTTCAGGCCTACTCTGGGGCCAACGTCCTGACTTTC. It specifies CASSLLVQAYSGANVLTF.

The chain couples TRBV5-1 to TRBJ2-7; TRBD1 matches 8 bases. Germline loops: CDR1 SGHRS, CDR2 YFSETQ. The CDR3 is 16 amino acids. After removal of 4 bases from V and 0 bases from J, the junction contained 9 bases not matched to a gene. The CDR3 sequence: CASSPMTGVSSYEQYF. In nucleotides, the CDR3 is TGCGCCAGCAGCCCAATGACAGGGGTTAGCTCCTACGAGCAGTACTTC.

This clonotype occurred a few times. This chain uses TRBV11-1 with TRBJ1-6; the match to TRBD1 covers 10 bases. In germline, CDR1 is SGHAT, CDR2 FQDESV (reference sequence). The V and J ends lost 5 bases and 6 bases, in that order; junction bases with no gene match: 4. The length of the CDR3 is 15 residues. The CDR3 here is CASSPRDRGNSPLHF. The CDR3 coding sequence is TGTGCCAGCAGCCCTCGGGACAGGGGTAATTCACCCCTCCACTTT.

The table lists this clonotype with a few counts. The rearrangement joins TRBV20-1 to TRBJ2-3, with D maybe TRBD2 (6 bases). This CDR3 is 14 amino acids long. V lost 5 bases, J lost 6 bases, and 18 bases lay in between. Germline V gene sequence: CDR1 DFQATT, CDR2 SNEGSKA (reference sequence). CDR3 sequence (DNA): TGCAGTGCTTTAAAGCGGGCAACGTGGGATACGCAGTATTTT. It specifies CSALKRATWDTQYF.

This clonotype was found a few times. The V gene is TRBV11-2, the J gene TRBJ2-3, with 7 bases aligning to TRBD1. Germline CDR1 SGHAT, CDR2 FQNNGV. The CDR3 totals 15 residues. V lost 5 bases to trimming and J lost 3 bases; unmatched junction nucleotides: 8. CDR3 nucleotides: TGTGCCAGCAGCCCGACGGGGACAGAGACAGATACGCAGTATTTT. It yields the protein CASSPTGTETDTQYF.

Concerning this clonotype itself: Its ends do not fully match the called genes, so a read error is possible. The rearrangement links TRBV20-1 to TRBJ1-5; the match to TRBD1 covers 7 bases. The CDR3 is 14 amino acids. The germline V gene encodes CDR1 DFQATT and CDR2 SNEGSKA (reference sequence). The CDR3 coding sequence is TGCAGTGCTAATCAGGGAGGGGGCAATCAGCCCCGGCATTTT. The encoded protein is CSANQGGGNQPRHF.

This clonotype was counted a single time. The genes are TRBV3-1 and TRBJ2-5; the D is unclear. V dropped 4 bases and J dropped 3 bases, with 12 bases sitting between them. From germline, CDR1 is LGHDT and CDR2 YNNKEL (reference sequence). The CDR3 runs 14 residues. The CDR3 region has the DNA TGTGCCAGCAGCCCTTCGACTGGAGAAGAGACCCAGTACTTC. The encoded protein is CASSPSTGEETQYF.

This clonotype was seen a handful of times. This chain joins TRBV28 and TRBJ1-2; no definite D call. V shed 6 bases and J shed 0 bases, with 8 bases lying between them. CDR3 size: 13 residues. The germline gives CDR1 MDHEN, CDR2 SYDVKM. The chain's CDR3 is CASSQRTNYGYTF. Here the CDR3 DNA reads TGTGCCAGCAGCCAAAGAACTAACTATGGCTACACCTTC.

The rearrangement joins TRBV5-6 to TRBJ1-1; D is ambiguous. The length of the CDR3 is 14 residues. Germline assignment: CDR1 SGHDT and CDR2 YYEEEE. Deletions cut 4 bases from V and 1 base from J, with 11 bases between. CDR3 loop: CASSPVGENTEAFF. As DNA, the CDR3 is TGTGCCAGCAGCCCGGTTGGGGAGAACACTGAAGCTTTCTTT.

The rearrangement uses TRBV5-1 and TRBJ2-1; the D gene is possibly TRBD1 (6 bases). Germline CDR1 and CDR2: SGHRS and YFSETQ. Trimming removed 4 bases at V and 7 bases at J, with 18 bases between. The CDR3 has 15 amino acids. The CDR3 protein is CASSISGAPTNEQFF. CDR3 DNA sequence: TGCGCCAGCAGCATTTCAGGGGCCCCGACGAATGAGCAGTTCTTC.

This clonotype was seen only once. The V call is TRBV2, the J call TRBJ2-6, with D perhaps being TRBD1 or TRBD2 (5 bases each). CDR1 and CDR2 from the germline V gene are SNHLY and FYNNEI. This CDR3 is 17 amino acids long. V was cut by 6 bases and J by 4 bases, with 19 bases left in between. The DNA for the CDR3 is TGTGCCAGCAGGGGCCCTAGATCAGGGACCGGGGCCAACGTCCTGACTTTC. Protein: CASRGPRSGTGANVLTF.

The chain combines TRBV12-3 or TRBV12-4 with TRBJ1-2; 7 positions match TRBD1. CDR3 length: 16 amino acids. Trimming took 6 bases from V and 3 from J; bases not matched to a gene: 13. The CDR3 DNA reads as TGTGCCAGCAGCAACCGACAGGGTCGGGCTTACTATGGCTACACCTTC. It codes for CASSNRQGRAYYGYTF.

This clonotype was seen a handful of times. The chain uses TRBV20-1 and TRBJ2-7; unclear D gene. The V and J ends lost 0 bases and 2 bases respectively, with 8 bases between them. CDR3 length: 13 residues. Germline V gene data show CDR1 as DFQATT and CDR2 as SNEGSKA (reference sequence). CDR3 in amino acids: CSARDGWTYEQYF. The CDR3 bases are TGCAGTGCTAGAGATGGCTGGACCTACGAGCAGTACTTC.

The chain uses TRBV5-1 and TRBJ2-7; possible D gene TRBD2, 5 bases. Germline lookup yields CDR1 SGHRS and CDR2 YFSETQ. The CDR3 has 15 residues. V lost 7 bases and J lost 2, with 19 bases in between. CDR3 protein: CASFPGPGSAYEQYF. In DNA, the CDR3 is TGCGCCAGCTTTCCGGGCCCGGGGAGTGCCTACGAGCAGTACTTC.